This T cell receptor (beta chain) was sequenced for a study of human T cells and chemical hapten exposure. MiXCR was run by TCRdb on the RACE reads, yielding one entry per CDR3 protein. The sample lists approximately 57,000 distinct CDR3 sequences, about 9.3% occurring once. Noted time point: patch test 1, 2 weeks after DPC sensitization. Treatment here: therapeutic diphenylcyclopropenone sensitization with weekly scalp DPC. The CDR3 sequence is 14 residues long. The germline V gene has CDR1 LGHDT and CDR2 YNNKEL (reference sequence). V was pared by 3 bases and J by 7 bases, with 2 bases of the junction left unmatched.

This receptor was identified in a woman aged 40 to 55 with alopecia areata. Some clones in this sample may be carry-over from other donors' samples. The sequencing here drew on whole blood, taken in connection with sensitization to the hapten diphenylcyclopropenone (DPC). The chain joins TRBV3-1 to TRBJ1-6; 8 bases line up with TRBD1. In DNA form, the CDR3 reads TGTGCCAGCAGCCACGGACAGGGCAATTCACCCCTCCACTTT. It yields the protein CASSHGQGNSPLHF. Complete variable domain (other parts from reference TRBV3-1 and TRBJ1-6): DTAVSQTPKYLVTQMGNDKSIKCEQNLGHDTMYWYKQDSKKFLKIMFSYNNKELIINETVPNRFSPKSPDKAHLNLHINSLELGDSAVYFCASSHGQGNSPLHFGNGTRLTVT.